This T cell receptor beta chain was obtained from a study of cytomegalovirus exposure and HLA in healthy donors. Use of 60 Vbeta and 13 Jbeta primers characterized the PCR. Some clones are missing from TCRdb's copy, which holds only in-frame ones; the method was immunoSEQ multiplex PCR. The sample contains about 88,000 clones, roughly 70% of which appear only once. General study results and limits: The study put 160 or so TCR beta chains on its list as cytomegalovirus-associated.

The CDR3 extends over 15 amino acids. Per germline, CDR1 MNHEY and CDR2 SVGAGI. Trimming shortened V by 6 bases and J by 4 bases, and 18 bases separated the two germline ends. Regarding this clone: What it recognizes is unknown.

The material sequenced was PBMCs. The source is a woman under 30 in good health and CMV-seropositive. The gene calls are TRBV6-5 and TRBJ1-1; D is unclear. CDR3 bases: TGTGCCAGCAGAACGGCAGGCCCTATTGGCACTGAAGCTTTCTTT. This sequence encodes CASRTAGPIGTEAFF.